These T cell receptor beta chains were read from a single sample in a study of T cells in Graves' hyperthyroidism and ophthalmopathy. Each CDR3 protein gets one entry after TCRdb re-called the multiplex PCR reads with MiXCR. The sample lists roughly 420,000 distinct CDR3 sequences, approximately 14% occurring once. The specimen sequenced was blood. The receptors derive from a woman between 18 and 29 years old with Graves' hyperthyroidism. Both conserved end residues are trimmed from each CDR3. A D gene is named only where the DNA matches it firmly.

D	J	V	CDR3
-	TRBJ2-7	TRBV3-1	ASSQELRTKAYEQY
TRBD1	TRBJ2-7	TRBV12-3/TRBV12-4	ASSFDRGLLYEQY
-	TRBJ2-1	TRBV7-9	ASRRRSGPANSYNEQF
TRBD2	TRBJ2-7	TRBV5-8	ASSRGRGAYEQY
TRBD2	TRBJ2-5	TRBV5-1	ASSLQPGLAEQETQY
-	TRBJ1-1	TRBV6-1	ASSVTGPLGAF
TRBD1	TRBJ1-1	TRBV29-1	SVASGTGSTEAF
-	TRBJ2-7	TRBV6-1	ASMSYSSYEQY
-	TRBJ1-1	TRBV9	ASSSLQGDTEAF
-	TRBJ2-1	TRBV6-2/TRBV6-3	ASSFRTTYSYNEQF
-	TRBJ2-3	TRBV9	ASSVGETADTQY
-	TRBJ2-2	TRBV7-9	ASSSLGRELF
-	TRBJ2-5	TRBV11-2	ASSFDRSRNSLQETQY
-	TRBJ1-2	TRBV28	ASSLGQYGYT
-	TRBJ1-1	TRBV19	ASSTQGLGTEAF
TRBD2	TRBJ2-1	TRBV20-1	SARTTSGDYNEQF
-	TRBJ1-1	TRBV6-5	ASSYRGVTEAF
TRBD1	TRBJ2-1	TRBV11-3	ASSLGQGAINEQF
-	TRBJ2-1	TRBV24-1	ATSLTHEQF
-	TRBJ2-1	TRBV7-9	ASSGDLGERREQF
-	TRBJ2-7	TRBV28	AGSLSEGYEQY
-	TRBJ1-1	TRBV15	ATSRDRAVAF
TRBD1	TRBJ1-1	TRBV20-1	NARTGGTEAF